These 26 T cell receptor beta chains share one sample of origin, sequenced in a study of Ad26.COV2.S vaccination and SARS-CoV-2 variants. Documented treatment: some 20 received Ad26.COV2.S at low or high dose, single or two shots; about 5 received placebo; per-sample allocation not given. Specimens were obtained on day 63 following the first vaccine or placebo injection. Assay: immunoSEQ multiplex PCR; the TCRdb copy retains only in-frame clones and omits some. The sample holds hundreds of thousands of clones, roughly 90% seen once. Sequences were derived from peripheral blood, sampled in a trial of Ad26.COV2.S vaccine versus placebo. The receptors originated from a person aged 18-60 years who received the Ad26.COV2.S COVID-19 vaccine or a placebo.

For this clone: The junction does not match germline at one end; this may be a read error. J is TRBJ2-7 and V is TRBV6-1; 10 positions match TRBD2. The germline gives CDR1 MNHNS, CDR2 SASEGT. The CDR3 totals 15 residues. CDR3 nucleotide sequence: TGTGCCAGCAGAGAAGCGGGAGGGAGCTCCTACGAGCAGTACTTC. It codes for CASREAGGSSYEQYF.

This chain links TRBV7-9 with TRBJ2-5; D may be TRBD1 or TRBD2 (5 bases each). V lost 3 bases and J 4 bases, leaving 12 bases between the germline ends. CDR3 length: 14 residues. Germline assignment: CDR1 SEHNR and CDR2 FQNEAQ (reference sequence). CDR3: CASSFPGTIETQYF. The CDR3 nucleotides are TGTGCCAGCAGCTTCCCAGGGACCATAGAGACCCAGTACTTC.

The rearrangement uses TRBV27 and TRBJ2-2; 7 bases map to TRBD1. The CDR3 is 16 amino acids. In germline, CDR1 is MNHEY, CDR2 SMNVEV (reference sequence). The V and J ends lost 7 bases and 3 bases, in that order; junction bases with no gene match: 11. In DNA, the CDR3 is TGTGCCAGCACTCGAAGGGGGCTGGCGTACACCGGGGAGCTGTTTTTT. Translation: CASTRRGLAYTGELFF.

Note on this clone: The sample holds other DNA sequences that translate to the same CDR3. The CDR3 reads CASSVGGGPYNEQFF. The CDR3 DNA reads TGTGCCAGCAGCGTAGGAGGGGGGCCTTACAATGAGCAGTTCTTC. The rearrangement links TRBV9 to TRBJ2-1, with D perhaps matching TRBD1 or TRBD2 (6 bases each). Germline V gene lookup returns CDR1 SGDLS and CDR2 YYNGEE. Deletions cut 0 bases from V and 4 bases from J, with 11 bases between. The CDR3 is made up of 15 amino acids.

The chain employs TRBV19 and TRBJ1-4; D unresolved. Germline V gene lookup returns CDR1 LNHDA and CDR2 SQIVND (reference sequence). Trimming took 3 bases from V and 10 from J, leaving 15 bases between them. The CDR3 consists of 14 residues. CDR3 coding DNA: TGTGCCAGTAGTATGGGTCAGCGCGACGGAAAACTGTTTTTT. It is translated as CASSMGQRDGKLFF.

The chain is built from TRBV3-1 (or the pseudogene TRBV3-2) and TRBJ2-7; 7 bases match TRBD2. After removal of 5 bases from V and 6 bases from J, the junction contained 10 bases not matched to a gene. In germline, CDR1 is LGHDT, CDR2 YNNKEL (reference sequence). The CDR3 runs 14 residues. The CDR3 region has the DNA TGTGCCAGCAGCGAGATAGCGGGCCGGCGCGAGCAGTACTTC. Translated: CASSEIAGRREQYF.

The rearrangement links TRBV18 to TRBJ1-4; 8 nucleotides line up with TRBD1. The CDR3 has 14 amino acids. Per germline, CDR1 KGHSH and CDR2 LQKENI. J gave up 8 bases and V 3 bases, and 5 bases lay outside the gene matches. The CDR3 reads CASSPTGEGEKLFF. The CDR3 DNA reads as TGTGCCAGCTCACCGACAGGGGAGGGCGAAAAACTGTTTTTT. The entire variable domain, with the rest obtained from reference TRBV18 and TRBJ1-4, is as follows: NAGVMQNPRHLVRRRGQEARLRCSPMKGHSHVYWYRQLPEEGLKFMVYLQKENIIDESGMPKERFSAEFPKEGPSILRIQQVVRGDSAAYFCASSPTGEGEKLFFGSGTQLSVL.

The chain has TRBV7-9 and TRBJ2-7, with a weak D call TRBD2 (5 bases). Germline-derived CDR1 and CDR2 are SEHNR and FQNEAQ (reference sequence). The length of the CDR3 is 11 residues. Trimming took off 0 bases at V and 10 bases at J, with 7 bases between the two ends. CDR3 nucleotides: TGTGCCAGCAGCTTAGCTGAGGGACAGTACTTC. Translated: CASSLAEGQYF.

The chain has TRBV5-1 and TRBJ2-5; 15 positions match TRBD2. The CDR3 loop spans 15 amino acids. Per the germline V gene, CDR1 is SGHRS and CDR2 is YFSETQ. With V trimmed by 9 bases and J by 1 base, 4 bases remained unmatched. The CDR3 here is CATRTSGRVQETQYF. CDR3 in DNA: TGCGCCACCCGGACTAGCGGGAGGGTCCAAGAGACCCAGTACTTC.

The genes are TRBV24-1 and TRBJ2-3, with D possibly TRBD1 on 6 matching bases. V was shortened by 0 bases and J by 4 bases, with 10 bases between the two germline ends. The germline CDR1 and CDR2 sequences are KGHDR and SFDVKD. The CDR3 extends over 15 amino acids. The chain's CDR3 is CATSDLGAGADTQYF. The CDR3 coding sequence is TGTGCCACCAGTGATTTGGGGGCAGGGGCAGATACGCAGTATTTT.

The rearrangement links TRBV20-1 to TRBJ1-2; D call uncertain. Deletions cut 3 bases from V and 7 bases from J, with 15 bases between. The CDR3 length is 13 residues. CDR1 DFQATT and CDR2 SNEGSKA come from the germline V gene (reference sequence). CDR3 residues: CSASKAGMGGYTF. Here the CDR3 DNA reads TGCAGTGCTAGTAAGGCGGGGATGGGTGGCTACACCTTC.

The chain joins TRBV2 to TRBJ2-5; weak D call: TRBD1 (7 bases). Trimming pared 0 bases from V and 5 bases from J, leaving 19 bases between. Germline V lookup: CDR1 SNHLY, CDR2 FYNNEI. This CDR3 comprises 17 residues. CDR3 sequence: CASSEALGGGRRETQYF. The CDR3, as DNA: TGTGCCAGCAGTGAAGCGCTTGGAGGGGGCCGGCGGGAGACCCAGTACTTC.

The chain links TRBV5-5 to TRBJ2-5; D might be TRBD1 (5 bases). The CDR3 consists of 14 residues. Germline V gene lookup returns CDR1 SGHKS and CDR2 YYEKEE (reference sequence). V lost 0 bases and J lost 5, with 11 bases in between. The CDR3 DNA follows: TGTGCCAGCAGCTTGGAGGGGTTAGGGGAGACCCAGTACTTC. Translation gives CASSLEGLGETQYF.

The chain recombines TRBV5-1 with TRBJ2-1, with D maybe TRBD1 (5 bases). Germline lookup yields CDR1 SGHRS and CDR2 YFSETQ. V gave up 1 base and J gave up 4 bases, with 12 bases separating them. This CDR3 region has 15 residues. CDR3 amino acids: CASSLQGQQYNEQFF. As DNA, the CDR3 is TGCGCCAGCAGCTTGCAAGGACAACAATACAATGAGCAGTTCTTC.

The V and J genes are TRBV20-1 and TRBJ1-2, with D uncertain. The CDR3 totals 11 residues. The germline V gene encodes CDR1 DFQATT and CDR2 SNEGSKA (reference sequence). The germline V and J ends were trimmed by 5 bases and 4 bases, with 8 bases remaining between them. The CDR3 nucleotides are TGCAGTGCTGAAAAGTTCTATGGCTACACCTTC. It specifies CSAEKFYGYTF.

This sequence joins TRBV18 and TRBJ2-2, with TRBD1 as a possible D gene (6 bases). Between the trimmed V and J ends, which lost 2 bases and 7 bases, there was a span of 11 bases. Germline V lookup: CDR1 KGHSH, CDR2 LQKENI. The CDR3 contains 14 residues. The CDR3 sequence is CASSPKPGDGELFF. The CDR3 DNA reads TGTGCCAGCTCACCAAAACCAGGGGACGGGGAGCTGTTTTTT.

In DNA, the CDR3 is TGTGCCAGCAGCTATTCCGGGACAGGGACCTCCTACACCTTC. Encoded protein: CASSYSGTGTSYTF. This chain joins TRBV28 and TRBJ1-2, with TRBD1 matching over 9 bases. V lost 6 bases, J lost 10 bases, and 12 bases stayed unmatched. This CDR3 contains 14 residues. CDR1 is MDHEN and CDR2 is SYDVKM in the germline V gene.

For the CDR3, the DNA is TGTGCCAGCAGCCCACCGGGACTAGTGCACGGCTACACCTTC. Protein: CASSPPGLVHGYTF. This chain connects TRBV7-2 to TRBJ1-2; TRBD1 might be the D (5 bases). Germline CDR1 is SGHTA and CDR2 is FQGNSA. Trimming pared 5 bases from V and 8 bases from J, leaving 18 bases between. This CDR3 comprises 14 residues. The full variable domain, with the rest looked up from reference TRBV7-2 and TRBJ1-2, is GAGVSQSPSNKVTEKGKDVELRCDPISGHTALYWYRQSLGQGLEFLIYFQGNSAPDKSGLPSDRFSAERTGGSVSTLTIQRTQQEDSAVYLCASSPPGLVHGYTFGSGTRLTVV.

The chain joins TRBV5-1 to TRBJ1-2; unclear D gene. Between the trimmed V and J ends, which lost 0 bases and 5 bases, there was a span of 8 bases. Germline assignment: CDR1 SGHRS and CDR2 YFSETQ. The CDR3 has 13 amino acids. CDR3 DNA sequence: TGCGCCAGCAGCTTGGGTGCGGAATATGGCTACACCTTC. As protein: CASSLGAEYGYTF.

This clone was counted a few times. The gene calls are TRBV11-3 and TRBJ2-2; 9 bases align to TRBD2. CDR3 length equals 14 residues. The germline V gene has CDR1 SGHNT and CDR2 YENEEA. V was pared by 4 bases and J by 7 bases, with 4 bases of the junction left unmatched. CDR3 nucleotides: TGTGCCAGCAGCTCGGGACTAGCTGGCGGGGAGCTGTTTTTT. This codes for CASSSGLAGGELFF.

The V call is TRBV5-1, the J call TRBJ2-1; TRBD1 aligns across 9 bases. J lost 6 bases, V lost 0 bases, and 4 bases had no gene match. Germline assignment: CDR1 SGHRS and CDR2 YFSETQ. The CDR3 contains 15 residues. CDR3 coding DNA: TGCGCCAGCAGCTTGGAGGGACAGGGCGGCAATGAGCAGTTCTTC. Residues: CASSLEGQGGNEQFF. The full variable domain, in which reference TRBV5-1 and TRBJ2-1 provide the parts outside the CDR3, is KAGVTQTPRYLIKTRGQQVTLSCSPISGHRSVSWYQQTPGQGLQFLFEYFSETQRNKGNFPGRFSGRQFSNSRSEMNVSTLELGDSALYLCASSLEGQGGNEQFFGPGTRLTVL.

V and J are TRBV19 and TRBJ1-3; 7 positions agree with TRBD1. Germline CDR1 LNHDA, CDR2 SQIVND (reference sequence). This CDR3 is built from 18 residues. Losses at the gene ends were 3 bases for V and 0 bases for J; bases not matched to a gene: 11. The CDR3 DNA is TGTGCCAGTAGTATGGGGACAGAACTTTTAAGCTCTGGAAACACCATATATTTT. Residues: CASSMGTELLSSGNTIYF.

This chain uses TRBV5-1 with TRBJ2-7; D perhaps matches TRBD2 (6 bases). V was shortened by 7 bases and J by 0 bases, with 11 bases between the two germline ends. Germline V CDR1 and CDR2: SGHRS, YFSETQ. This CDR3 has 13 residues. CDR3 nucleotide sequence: TGCGCCAGCGGGACTGCAGACTCCTACGAGCAGTACTTC. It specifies CASGTADSYEQYF.

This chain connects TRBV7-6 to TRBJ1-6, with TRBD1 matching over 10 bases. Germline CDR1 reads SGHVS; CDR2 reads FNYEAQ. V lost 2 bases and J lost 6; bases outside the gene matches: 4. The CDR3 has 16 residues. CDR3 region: CASSLSDRGRNSPLHF. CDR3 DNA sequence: TGTGCCAGCAGCTTATCCGACAGGGGGCGTAATTCACCCCTCCACTTT.

The CDR3 DNA reads as TGTGCCAGCAGCCCCTCGTTGGGGTTTGAGACCCAGTACTTC. Translation gives CASSPSLGFETQYF. The chain uses TRBV14 and TRBJ2-5; the D is unclear. Trimming pared 4 bases from V and 5 bases from J, leaving 14 bases between. The CDR3 covers 14 residues. CDR1 and CDR2 from the germline V gene are SGHDN and FVKESK.

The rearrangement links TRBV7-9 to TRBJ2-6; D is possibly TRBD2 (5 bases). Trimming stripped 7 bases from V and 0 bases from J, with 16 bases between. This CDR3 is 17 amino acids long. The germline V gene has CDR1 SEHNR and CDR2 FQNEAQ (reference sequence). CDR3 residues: CASKRAVLNSGANVLTF. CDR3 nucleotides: TGTGCCAGCAAGAGGGCCGTACTAAACTCTGGGGCCAACGTCCTGACTTTC.